This TCR beta chain was observed in a study of blood T cell repertoires in COVID-19. TCRdb keeps only in-frame clones here, not all; method: immunoSEQ multiplex PCR. Of about 260,000 clones in the sample, about 87% are singletons; the top ten hold roughly 8.6%. In germline, CDR1 is SGHRS, CDR2 YFSETQ. The junction had 3 bases not matched to a gene; V was cut back by 1 base and J by 5 bases. The CDR3 has 14 residues. Sequenced material: peripheral blood. The rearrangement links TRBV5-1 to TRBJ2-5; 9 nucleotides align to TRBD2. The TCR was taken from a human donor in a cohort sampled during active COVID-19. The CDR3 sequence is CASSLRLAGETQYF. For the CDR3, the DNA is TGCGCCAGCAGCTTGCGTCTAGCGGGGGAGACCCAGTACTTC.